Sequencing of this TCR beta chain was carried out in a study of HIV-infected patients and healthy controls. General study results and limits: Untreated HIV+ repertoires had roughly threefold fewer distinct CDR3s and lower Shannon diversity than healthy controls. Compared with controls, mean Gini indices were significantly raised in HIV-infected repertoires, possibly indicating oligoclonality.

This clonotype is labeled medium-sized. The target antigen is unknown. All unsorted peripheral T cells were captured because whole blood was used without fractionation. Around 450 ng RNA was reverse transcribed with alpha and beta constant-region primers. Alpha and beta chain libraries were made separately by chain-specific third strand synthesis with multiplexing indices. Second strand synthesis was primed from the SP2 site. Each molecule carried a 12-nucleotide identifier made of two joined random hexamers added before amplification. One entry per CDR3 protein, called by TCRdb with MiXCR from the 5' RACE reads. The sample holds about 10,000 distinct CDR3 sequences, around 8% seen once. This sequence originates from an adult in good health. Material: blood.

The CDR3 DNA follows: TGTGCCAGCAGTTACCAGACGGTTAGCAATCAGCCCCAGCATTTT. It is translated as CASSYQTVSNQPQHF. The V and J genes are TRBV12-3 or TRBV12-4 and TRBJ1-5; D unresolved. The CDR3 contains 15 residues. Trimming removed 4 bases at V and 0 bases at J, with 10 bases between.